This T cell receptor (beta chain) was recorded in a study of blood T cell repertoires in COVID-19 (dated by TCRdb to 2020 to 2021). Notes on the research overall: Samples covering the acute and convalescent phases of COVID-19 were provided by collaborators in the United States, Italy and Spain. The material from the prospective study consisted of cDNA or gDNA derived from T cells, B-cell-depleted T cells, or PBMCs. The dataset comprised deeply sampled blood TCRbeta repertoires from subjects exposed to, actively infected with, or recovered from COVID-19. A freely available public database, intended as a resource for researchers studying the immune response to SARS-CoV-2, is where the repertoires were released. Samples were obtained from the ongoing ImmuneRACE study (first 160 participants) and from 1,000 to 1,500 subjects provided by 6 global collaborators. Nearly every sample came with metadata listing a de-identified subject ID, COVID-19 status, age in years and sex. HLA class I and class II types, where available, came from metadata supplied by the sample provider rather than from assay-based typing. The investigation overall reported the following: The amount of clinical and demographic metadata varied by source and participant and was provided uncurated.

The immunoSEQ Assay, a bias-controlled multiplex PCR, was used to amplify TCRbeta CDR3 regions from genomic DNA. As for the authors' bioinformatics: The number of nucleated cells in each sample was estimated by amplification of reference gene primers within the assay. Sequence reads were collapsed and filtered to measure the absolute abundance of every unique TCRbeta CDR3 rearrangement. For each sample, productive Simpson clonality was calculated as the square root of Simpson's diversity index across productive rearrangements. TCRdb obtained this table from immuneACCESS and retained in-frame rearrangements with V and J assigned. These tables miss some clones; where compared with another copy, unresolved V genes account for less than half of the shortfall, and the remainder is unexplained. V and J calls and clone size come straight from that table; D and trimming were deduced from the DNA. The sample yields fewer than 55,000 clones; roughly 83% were counted once. The top ten clones comprise approximately 2.5% of the sample.

Concerning this clone: Its antigen remains undetermined. The record has no base qualities; no much larger clone is one base away.

Each collaborating institution followed its own protocols to collect whole blood in K2EDTA tubes. For TCRbeta analysis, collaborators shipped samples as frozen whole blood, isolated PBMCs, or DNA extracted from either of those sample types. The TCR was taken from a man aged 50 to 60 with acute or convalescent COVID-19. The sequenced material came from peripheral blood.

CDR3 loop: CASSTRQGLGPDTQYF. The nucleotide sequence is TGTGCCAGCAGCACCCGACAGGGTTTAGGTCCAGATACGCAGTATTTT. The V and J genes are TRBV9 and TRBJ2-3; TRBD1 fits 7 bases in the junction. Reading the germline V gene gives CDR1 SGDLS and CDR2 YYNGEE. Here V drops 4 bases and J drops 4 bases, and the junction holds 12 bases not matched to any gene. From the cysteine up to the phenylalanine, the CDR3 has a length of 16 residues. The only DNA kept is the CDR3, 48 bases in frame from the first base.